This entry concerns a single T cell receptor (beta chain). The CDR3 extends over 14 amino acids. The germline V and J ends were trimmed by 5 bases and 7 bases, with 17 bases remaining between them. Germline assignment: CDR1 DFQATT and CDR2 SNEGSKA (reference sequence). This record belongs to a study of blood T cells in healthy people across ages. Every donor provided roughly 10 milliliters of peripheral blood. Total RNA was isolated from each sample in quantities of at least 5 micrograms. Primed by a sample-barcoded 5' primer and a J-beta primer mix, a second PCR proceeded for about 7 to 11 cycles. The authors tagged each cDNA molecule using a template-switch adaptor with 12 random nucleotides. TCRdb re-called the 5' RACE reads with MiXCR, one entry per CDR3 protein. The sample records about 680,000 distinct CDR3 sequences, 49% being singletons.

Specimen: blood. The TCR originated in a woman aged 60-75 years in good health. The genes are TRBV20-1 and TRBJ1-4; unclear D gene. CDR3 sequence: CSASPGPTGEKLFF. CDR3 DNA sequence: TGCAGTGCTTCCCCGGGCCCGACGGGTGAAAAACTGTTTTTT.